The 27 T cell receptor beta chains in this list originate from one sample, sequenced in a study of blood T cell repertoires in COVID-19. Profiling relied on immunoSEQ multiplex PCR, and the TCRdb table lists in-frame clones only, not all of them. The sample shows around 110,000 clones, around 89% of them seen only once. Sequenced sample: peripheral blood. Receptors were obtained from a man in his forties or fifties with active or convalescent COVID-19.

The chain employs TRBV5-4 and TRBJ1-2; 7 bases are a match to TRBD1. Germline CDR1 and CDR2: SGHNT and YYREEE (reference sequence). Losses at the gene ends were 2 bases for V and 2 bases for J; bases not matched to a gene: 3. The CDR3 length is 14 residues. The CDR3: CASSFRGGNYGYTF. The CDR3 coding sequence is TGTGCCAGCAGCTTCAGAGGGGGCAACTATGGCTACACCTTC.

The chain links TRBV10-3 to TRBJ1-2; perhaps TRBD1 as D (5 bases). Trimming took 4 bases from V and 0 from J, leaving 24 bases between them. CDR3 size: 19 residues. Germline-derived CDR1 and CDR2 are ENHRY and SYGVKD. CDR3 amino acids: CAISAPVEDGQGTNYGYTF. The CDR3 DNA sequence: TGTGCCATCAGTGCCCCAGTTGAGGACGGCCAGGGTACTAACTATGGCTACACCTTC.

This clone was picked up one time. The genes are TRBV6-2 or TRBV6-3 and TRBJ2-7, with a weak D call TRBD2 (6 bases). V was clipped by 4 bases and J by 10 bases, with 14 bases between them. The CDR3 contains 12 residues. Germline V gene data show CDR1 as MNHEY and CDR2 as SVGEGT. The CDR3 DNA sequence: TGTGCCAGCAGTTTCTCCCCGGGAGCCCAGTACTTC. It encodes CASSFSPGAQYF.

The chain uses TRBV14 and TRBJ1-1; 10 bases agree with TRBD1. CDR3 length equals 14 residues. With 6 bases clipped from V and 5 bases from J, the junction kept 6 bases outside the gene matches. Germline V gene data show CDR1 as SGHDN and CDR2 as FVKESK. In DNA, the CDR3 is TGTGCCAGCAGTCCTCGGACAGGGGGGACTGAAGCTTTCTTT. Its protein product is CASSPRTGGTEAFF.

This CDR3 is CASSLQNNEQFF. In nucleotides, the CDR3 is TGTGCCAGCAGTCTTCAGAACAATGAGCAGTTCTTC. The chain links TRBV28 to TRBJ2-1; D unclear. CDR1 is MDHEN, CDR2 SYDVKM, per germline. V was pared by 5 bases and J by 5 bases, with 7 bases between. The CDR3 spans 12 residues.

The chain links TRBV6-2 or TRBV6-3 to TRBJ2-7, with 9 positions matching TRBD1. The CDR3 is made up of 16 amino acids. Germline loops: CDR1 MNHEY, CDR2 SVGEGT. Trimming at V came to 6 bases and at J to 2 bases, leaving 11 bases not matched to a gene. The DNA of the CDR3 is TGTGCCAGCAGCCCTAGCCCCGGGACAGGGACCTACGAGCAGTACTTC. Protein: CASSPSPGTGTYEQYF.

The V gene is TRBV20-1, the J gene TRBJ1-5; maybe TRBD1 (6 bases). The CDR3 totals 14 residues. Trimming stripped 3 bases from V and 10 bases from J, with 19 bases between. The germline V gene has CDR1 DFQATT and CDR2 SNEGSKA (reference sequence). The CDR3 sequence: CSASLPGADFPQHF. The CDR3 nucleotides are TGCAGTGCTAGTCTTCCAGGGGCCGACTTCCCCCAGCATTTT.

The rearrangement joins TRBV25-1 to TRBJ2-1, with D possibly matching TRBD1 (6 bases). Germline V gives CDR1 MGHDK, CDR2 SYGVNS. Trimming took 2 bases from V and 10 from J, leaving 18 bases between them. This CDR3 spans 15 amino acids. The DNA for the CDR3 is TGTGCCAGCAGTGAAATCAAAGAGGGGGAACACGAGCAGTTCTTC. This encodes CASSEIKEGEHEQFF.

The CDR3, as DNA: TGTGCCAGCAGCCAAGGGGGGTACGAGCAGTACTTC. It encodes CASSQGGYEQYF. The rearrangement links TRBV16 to TRBJ2-7, with D tentatively TRBD2 (6 bases). With 2 bases removed from V and 4 bases from J, the gap between germline ends came to 6 bases. The germline CDR1 and CDR2 sequences are KGHSY and FQNENV. There are 12 residues in the CDR3. Looking up the rest from reference TRBV16 and TRBJ2-7 gives the full variable domain: GEEVAQTPKHLVRGEGQKAKLYCAPIKGHSYVFWYQQVLKNEFKFLISFQNENVFDETGMPKERFSAKCLPNSPCSLEIQATKLEDSAVYFCASSQGGYEQYFGPGTRLTVT.

The gene calls are TRBV7-9 and TRBJ2-7, with 7 positions matching TRBD1. Germline V lookup: CDR1 SEHNR, CDR2 FQNEAQ (reference sequence). J was trimmed by 4 bases and V by 2 bases; bases with no gene match: 8. This CDR3 is 15 amino acids long. The CDR3 region is CASSLQQGIEYEQYF. The CDR3 nucleotides are TGTGCCAGCAGCTTACAACAGGGGATTGAGTACGAGCAGTACTTC.

This chain links TRBV11-2 with TRBJ2-7; tentatively, D is TRBD2 (6 bases). V shed 5 bases and J shed 1 base, with 12 bases lying between them. Per germline, CDR1 SGHAT and CDR2 FQNNGV. CDR3 length: 14 residues. Here the CDR3 reads CASSPGLVSYEQYF. In DNA form, the CDR3 reads TGTGCCAGCAGCCCGGGACTTGTATCCTACGAGCAGTACTTC.

The rearrangement links TRBV6-5 to TRBJ1-1; maybe TRBD1 (5 bases). Trimming left V 2 bases short and J 4 bases short, with 8 bases between. CDR3 length: 13 residues. Germline CDR1 reads MNHEY; CDR2 reads SVGAGI. The CDR3: CASSYAGSTEAFF. The CDR3, as DNA: TGTGCCAGCAGTTACGCAGGGTCCACTGAAGCTTTCTTT.

The V gene is TRBV6-2 or TRBV6-3, the J gene TRBJ2-7, with 7 nucleotides matching TRBD1. J was trimmed by 3 bases and V by 6 bases; bases with no gene match: 8. CDR1 and CDR2 (germline): MNHEY, SVGEGT. The CDR3 sequence is 14 residues long. The CDR3 is CASSRRTGNYEQYF. The CDR3, as DNA: TGTGCCAGCAGCCGAAGGACAGGTAACTACGAGCAGTACTTC.

The chain recombines TRBV4-3 with TRBJ2-3, with TRBD2 identical over 7 bases. The germline V gene encodes CDR1 LGHNA and CDR2 YSLEER. The CDR3 has 19 amino acids. With 0 bases clipped from V and 0 bases from J, the junction kept 12 bases outside the gene matches. The CDR3 nucleotides are TGCGCCAGCAGCCAAGACTCAGAACTCAGCGGGGAAAGCACAGATACGCAGTATTTT. Residues: CASSQDSELSGESTDTQYF.

This sequence joins TRBV19 and TRBJ2-6, with 7 bases fitting TRBD1. The CDR3 runs to 14 residues. CDR1 is LNHDA, CDR2 SQIVND, per germline (reference sequence). J gave up 2 bases and V 7 bases, and 2 bases lay outside the gene matches. The chain's CDR3 is CASNRGPGANVLTF. The CDR3 region has the DNA TGTGCCAGTAATAGGGGGCCTGGGGCCAACGTCCTGACTTTC. The full variable domain, its missing parts supplied by reference TRBV19 and TRBJ2-6, is DGGITQSPKYLFRKEGQNVTLSCEQNLNHDAMYWYRQDPGQGLRLIYYSQIVNDFQKGDIAEGYSVSREKKESFPLTVTSAQKNPTAFYLCASNRGPGANVLTFGAGSRLTVL.

The chain carries TRBV7-2 and TRBJ2-1; weak D call: TRBD2 (6 bases). The germline CDR1 and CDR2 sequences are SGHTA and FQGNSA. CDR3 length equals 15 residues. The V end was cut by 2 bases, the J end by 5 bases, with 13 bases between. The CDR3 DNA sequence: TGTGCCAGCAGCTTACAATCGGGAGAAAACAATGAGCAGTTCTTC. Translating it yields CASSLQSGENNEQFF.

The chain joins TRBV28 to TRBJ1-1; no reliable D call. The germline V and J ends were trimmed by 1 base and 1 base, with 7 bases remaining between them. The CDR3 has 14 amino acids. CDR1 MDHEN and CDR2 SYDVKM come from the germline V gene. CDR3 coding DNA: TGTGCCAGCAGTTTATTAGCCTCGAACACTGAAGCTTTCTTT. Protein sequence: CASSLLASNTEAFF.

This sequence joins TRBV11-2 and TRBJ1-2; TRBD1 agrees at 9 bases. CDR1 is SGHAT, CDR2 FQNNGV, per germline. This CDR3 contains 16 residues. V shed 5 bases and J 6 bases; nucleotides not matched to a gene: 13. The CDR3 bases are TGTGCCAGCAGCCCCGGGACAGGGCCGTTGCGGGATGGCTACACCTTC. It specifies CASSPGTGPLRDGYTF.

V usage is TRBV4-3 and J usage is TRBJ1-6; D is ambiguous. Trimming shortened V by 1 base and J by 0 bases, and 4 bases separated the two germline ends. The CDR3 has 15 residues. Per the germline V gene, CDR1 is LGHNA and CDR2 is YSLEER. The chain's CDR3 is CASSQGSSYNSPLHF. The CDR3 DNA sequence: TGCGCCAGCAGCCAAGGGAGCTCCTATAATTCACCCCTCCACTTT.

V usage is TRBV5-1 and J usage is TRBJ2-1; 9 bases map to TRBD2. The CDR3 length is 14 residues. Trimming removed 6 bases from V and 9 bases from J; junction bases left unmatched: 10. Germline V gives CDR1 SGHRS, CDR2 YFSETQ. The CDR3 reads CASKSGRQVGEQFF. The CDR3 region has the DNA TGCGCCAGCAAGAGCGGGAGGCAGGTCGGTGAGCAGTTCTTC.

The rearrangement uses TRBV7-3 and TRBJ1-6, with TRBD1 as a possible D gene (5 bases). The CDR3 runs to 14 residues. Trimming shortened V by 1 base and J by 10 bases, and 11 bases separated the two germline ends. Per the germline V gene, CDR1 is SGHTA and CDR2 is FQGTGA. The CDR3 nucleotides read TGTGCCAGCAGCTTAAGTACAGGAGGGTCACCCCTCCACTTT. It specifies CASSLSTGGSPLHF. Combining the CDR3 with reference TRBV7-3 and TRBJ1-6 gives the whole variable domain GAGVSQTPSNKVTEKGKYVELRCDPISGHTALYWYRQSLGQGPEFLIYFQGTGAADDSGLPNDRFFAVRPEGSVSTLKIQRTERGDSAVYLCASSLSTGGSPLHFGNGTRLTVT.

CDR3 sequence: CASSVDPGNSYEQYF. CDR3 DNA: TGTGCCAGCAGCGTAGACCCGGGAAACTCCTACGAGCAGTACTTC. The chain carries TRBV9 and TRBJ2-7; D perhaps matches TRBD2 (5 bases). V was clipped by 0 bases and J by 0 bases, with 10 bases between them. This CDR3 contains 15 residues. Germline-derived CDR1 and CDR2 are SGDLS and YYNGEE.

CDR3 DNA: TGTGCCAGTAGTCCCCGGGGCACAGATACGCAGTATTTT. Translation gives CASSPRGTDTQYF. This chain links TRBV19 with TRBJ2-3; no reliable D call. Between the trimmed V and J ends, which lost 5 bases and 1 base, there was a span of 7 bases. The CDR3 covers 13 residues. Per germline, CDR1 LNHDA and CDR2 SQIVND (reference sequence).

This rearrangement joins TRBV10-3 to TRBJ2-7; D might be TRBD2 (6 bases). CDR1 and CDR2 from the germline V gene are ENHRY and SYGVKD. The CDR3 has 14 residues. Trimming took 8 bases from V and 7 from J, leaving 21 bases between them. CDR3 DNA: TGTGCCATCCTCGGGGGAGGTCTCGATCAAGAGCAGTACTTC. As protein: CAILGGGLDQEQYF.

V gene TRBV11-1 combines with J gene TRBJ1-1, with D perhaps matching TRBD1 (5 bases). V was clipped by 5 bases and J by 5 bases, with 12 bases between them. CDR1 is SGHAT and CDR2 is FQDESV in the germline V gene (reference sequence). This CDR3 is 13 amino acids long. This CDR3 reads CASSGSRGTEAFF. The DNA of the CDR3 is TGTGCCAGCAGCGGGTCGCGGGGGACTGAAGCTTTCTTT.

CDR3 sequence reads: CASSIKQDYGYTF. CDR3 nucleotide sequence: TGTGCCAGTAGTATAAAGCAGGACTATGGCTACACCTTC. The chain is built from TRBV19 and TRBJ1-2; no reliable D call. This CDR3 has 13 amino acids. The V gene's germline CDR1 is LNHDA and CDR2 SQIVND (reference sequence). V lost 2 bases and J lost 3, with 7 bases in between.

The chain recombines TRBV6-5 with TRBJ2-1; no reliable D call. The CDR3 loop spans 13 amino acids. Per germline, CDR1 MNHEY and CDR2 SVGAGI. The V end was cut by 4 bases, the J end by 9 bases, with 13 bases between. As DNA, the CDR3 is TGTGCCAGCAGTTCTCCACGGAGCCGTGAGCAGTTCTTC. This codes for CASSSPRSREQFF.